These 12 T cell receptor beta chains were sequenced from one sample in a study of blood T cell repertoires in COVID-19. The assay was immunoSEQ multiplex PCR, and TCRdb's table has in-frame clones only and misses some. The data hold approximately 220,000 clones, with roughly 84% observed a single time. The sample consisted of peripheral blood. Receptor source: a woman aged 55-69 years with acute or convalescent COVID-19.

This chain joins TRBV18 and TRBJ2-7, with TRBD2 matching over 8 bases. The CDR3 covers 14 residues. Unmatched junction bases numbered 5, after V lost 2 bases and J lost 5 bases. Looked up from germline, CDR1 is KGHSH and CDR2 is LQKENI. The CDR3 nucleotides read TGTGCCAGCTCACCATCGACCGGGGGGGACGAGCAGTACTTC. Protein product: CASSPSTGGDEQYF.

CDR3 in amino acids: CASSADLETGGPRGGYTF. As DNA, the CDR3 is TGTGCCAGCAGCGCAGACCTTGAGACAGGGGGCCCGCGGGGTGGCTACACCTTC. This chain links TRBV9 with TRBJ1-2; TRBD1 aligns across 10 bases. The CDR3 spans 18 residues. Germline loops: CDR1 SGDLS, CDR2 YYNGEE. Unmatched junction bases numbered 18, after V lost 3 bases and J lost 7 bases.

The V and J genes are TRBV2 and TRBJ1-2, with TRBD1 matching over 8 bases. Germline V CDR1 and CDR2: SNHLY, FYNNEI. The V segment lost 10 bases and the J segment 8 bases; nucleotides outside the gene matches: 6. This CDR3 is 11 amino acids long. CDR3 in DNA: TGTGCCACAGGGGGCGGAGTCGGCTACACCTTC. This gives the protein CATGGGVGYTF.

The V gene is TRBV6-1, the J gene TRBJ2-5; D perhaps matches TRBD2 (6 bases). Per germline, CDR1 MNHNS and CDR2 SASEGT. V lost 3 bases, J lost 4 bases, and 15 bases lay in between. The CDR3 sequence is 15 residues long. CDR3 protein: CASSEWKGGLETQYF. CDR3 in DNA: TGTGCCAGCAGTGAGTGGAAGGGAGGACTAGAGACCCAGTACTTC.

V gene TRBV6-6 combines with J gene TRBJ1-5, with D possibly being TRBD1 (6 bases). This CDR3 comprises 13 residues. V was pared by 7 bases and J by 6 bases, with 13 bases between. The germline V gene encodes CDR1 MNHNY and CDR2 SVGAGI (reference sequence). The CDR3 is CASTTGGRQPQHF. CDR3 DNA: TGTGCCAGCACCACGGGGGGCCGTCAGCCCCAGCATTTT.

This clone was seen a handful of times. This rearrangement joins TRBV12-3 or TRBV12-4 to TRBJ1-1; a weak D match, TRBD1 (6 bases). The germline V and J ends were trimmed by 3 bases and 8 bases, with 13 bases remaining between them. This CDR3 spans 13 amino acids. This CDR3 is CASSLRTDAEAFF. Written as DNA, the CDR3 is TGTGCCAGCAGTTTGAGGACAGACGCCGAAGCTTTCTTT.

This chain uses TRBV4-2 with TRBJ2-7; 11 nucleotides line up with TRBD2. V lost 1 base, J lost 6 bases, and 8 bases stayed unmatched. CDR3 length: 16 amino acids. Germline V lookup: CDR1 LGHNA, CDR2 YNFKEQ. The CDR3 protein is CASSQVGSGGALEQYF. The CDR3 DNA reads as TGTGCCAGCAGCCAAGTTGGTAGCGGGGGGGCTCTCGAGCAGTACTTC.

This sequence joins TRBV29-1 and TRBJ1-1; 9 bases fit TRBD1. The CDR3 contains 14 residues. Trimming removed 7 bases from V and 4 bases from J; junction bases left unmatched: 10. Germline V gene lookup returns CDR1 SQVTM and CDR2 ANQGSEA. The CDR3 DNA follows: TGCAGCGGGACTACCGGGACAGGGATCACTGAAGCTTTCTTT. Translating gives CSGTTGTGITEAFF.

The genes are TRBV9 and TRBJ2-3; no definite D call. This CDR3 spans 13 amino acids. V was clipped by 2 bases and J by 4 bases, with 8 bases between them. Germline CDR1 and CDR2: SGDLS and YYNGEE. CDR3 coding DNA: TGTGCCAGCAGCGTCACGCCGGCAGATACGCAGTATTTT. As protein: CASSVTPADTQYF. Full variable domain (remainder filled in from reference TRBV9 and TRBJ2-3): DSGVTQTPKHLITATGQRVTLRCSPRSGDLSVYWYQQSLDQGLQFLIQYYNGEERAKGNILERFSAQQFPDLHSELNLSSLELGDSALYFCASSVTPADTQYFGPGTRLTVL.

V is TRBV6-6 and J is TRBJ1-1; 7 bases line up with TRBD1. Germline CDR1 and CDR2: MNHNY and SVGAGI (reference sequence). V was clipped by 2 bases and J by 5 bases; unmatched bases: 11. The CDR3 spans 16 residues. The CDR3 DNA is TGTGCCAGCAGTTACGGAGGGGGCGCGGGGGGGACTGAAGCTTTCTTT. Translation gives CASSYGGGAGGTEAFF.

This clone was recorded only once. The rearrangement uses TRBV24-1 and TRBJ2-1; maybe TRBD1 (5 bases). The CDR3 is made up of 16 amino acids. Germline V gives CDR1 KGHDR, CDR2 SFDVKD. V lost 1 base, J lost 1 base, and 10 bases lay in between. The CDR3 nucleotides are TGTGCCACCAGTGATTTACAGGCCGGATCCTACAATGAGCAGTTCTTC. Protein: CATSDLQAGSYNEQFF.

This clone has just a few counts. J is TRBJ1-5 and V is TRBV6-5; 7 bases map to TRBD1. Losses at the gene ends were 6 bases for V and 5 bases for J; bases not matched to a gene: 10. CDR1 is MNHEY and CDR2 is SVGAGI in the germline V gene. The CDR3 consists of 15 residues. The CDR3 bases are TGTGCCAGCAGATCAACAGGGGTAGCTCATCAGCCCCAGCATTTT. Protein: CASRSTGVAHQPQHF.